Shown below are 23 T cell receptor beta chains from a single sample sequenced in a study of T cell clonality in common variable immunodeficiency. Using immunoSEQ multiplex PCR, the repertoire was profiled, and TCRdb retains in-frame clones only, with some absent. This repertoire lists more than 35,000 clones without singletons; approximately 3% sits in the top ten. Sequenced input: peripheral blood mononuclear cells. The receptors originated from a person aged 18 to 75 in good health.

This clone was seen at least ten times. The read finishes 3 residues shy of the CDR3 end, and the germline J gene is used to complete it. The chain has TRBV12-3 or TRBV12-4 and TRBJ2-7; TRBD1 aligns across 8 bases. This CDR3 is 17 amino acids long. V was clipped by 0 bases and J by 1 base; unmatched bases: 8. CDR3 loop: CASSLAGRDRFSYEQYF. The part of the CDR3 DNA that was read is TGTGCCAGCAGTTTAGCGGGGCGGGACAGGTTTTCCTACGAG.

The table lists this clone with many counts. The CDR3 end falls 3 residues outside the read, so it is completed with the germline J gene. V gene TRBV6-1 combines with J gene TRBJ2-7, with 8 positions matching TRBD2. The CDR3 consists of 14 residues. Germline-derived CDR1 and CDR2 are MNHNS and SASEGT. V trimming: 2 bases; J trimming: 4 bases; junction bases outside the gene matches: 4. The CDR3 bases that were read are TGTGCCAGCAGTGAATATAGCGGGGCTTACGAG. Its protein product is CASSEYSGAYE. The CDR3 reads in full as CASSEYSGAYEQYF.

This clone was seen many times. The read terminates 3 residues before the CDR3 end, so the remaining end is supplied by the germline J gene. The chain is built from TRBV11-3 and TRBJ2-3; D is undetermined. The germline CDR1 and CDR2 sequences are SGHNT and YENEEA. Between the trimmed V and J ends, which lost 5 bases and 0 bases, there was a span of 9 bases. There are 14 residues in the CDR3. The CDR3 reads CASSLTRSTDTQYF. The covered CDR3 bases are TGTGCCAGCAGCCTTACAAGGAGCACAGATACG.

The table lists this clone with many counts. From the germline J gene comes the end of the CDR3, since the read stops 3 residues before it. The chain uses TRBV18 and TRBJ1-1, with unresolved D. The CDR3 covers 14 residues. With 2 bases removed from V and 6 bases from J, the gap between germline ends came to 13 bases. CDR1 and CDR2 from the germline V gene are KGHSH and LQKENI. The CDR3 bases that were read are TGTGCCAGCTCACCATATAAGGGTATCGCTGAA. This codes for CASSPYKGIAE. The full CDR3 sequence reads CASSPYKGIAEAFF.

This clone was seen repeatedly, ten times or more. The read finishes 3 residues shy of the CDR3 end, and the germline J gene is used to complete it. The V and J genes are TRBV28 and TRBJ1-1, with D possibly being TRBD1 (5 bases). The CDR3 loop spans 11 amino acids. Looked up from germline, CDR1 is MDHEN and CDR2 is SYDVKM. The CDR3 here is CASSLRQEAFF. The covered CDR3 bases are TGTGCCAGCAGTCTCCGACAGGAA.

This clone was counted ten times or more. The CDR3 end falls 3 residues outside the read, so it is completed with the germline J gene. Other nucleotide sequences from this sample produce the same CDR3. The rearrangement joins TRBV5-1 to TRBJ2-3; 8 bases agree with TRBD2. Germline CDR1 and CDR2: SGHRS and YFSETQ. The length of the CDR3 is 15 residues. Trimming cost V 0 bases and J 4 bases; bases outside gene matches: 4. CDR3 DNA (partial): TGCGCCAGCAGCTTGGTCGGGAGGGGCCCAGATACG. It yields the protein CASSLVGRGPDT. The complete CDR3 protein is CASSLVGRGPDTQYF.

In this sample, this clone turned up many times. The CDR3 end is not reached by the read, which stops 3 residues before it; the germline J gene fills it in. The chain links TRBV30 to TRBJ1-4; tentatively, D is TRBD1 (5 bases). CDR1 is GTSNPN and CDR2 is SVGIG in the germline V gene (reference sequence). V dropped 1 base and J dropped 8 bases, with 17 bases sitting between them. This CDR3 comprises 15 residues. The covered CDR3 bases are TGTGCCTGGAGTGCCGTGGGGGGAGCGGGGGAAAAA. It is translated as CAWSAVGGAGEK. The CDR3 in its entirety is CAWSAVGGAGEKLFF.

The table lists this clone with many counts. The read comes to an end 3 residues before the CDR3 does, leaving the germline J gene to fill in the end. J is TRBJ2-7 and V is TRBV18; 14 nucleotides line up with TRBD2. Germline V gene sequence: CDR1 KGHSH, CDR2 LQKENI. Trimming at V came to 6 bases and at J to 5 bases, leaving 15 bases not matched to a gene. This CDR3 has 18 residues. Here the CDR3 reads CASSSGLAGVNWGDEQYF. CDR3 DNA (partial): TGTGCCAGCTCCTCGGGACTAGCGGGAGTAAATTGGGGAGACGAG.

Concerning this clone: Sequencing ends 3 residues short of the CDR3 end; the germline J gene provides the rest. The gene calls are TRBV19 and TRBJ1-2; tentatively, D is TRBD1 (6 bases). CDR1 is LNHDA and CDR2 is SQIVND in the germline V gene (reference sequence). The CDR3 contains 13 residues. CDR3 DNA, as far as it was read: TGTGCCAGTAGCACCGACAGGCGCTACGAC. It translates to CASSTDRRYD. The entire CDR3 protein reads CASSTDRRYDYTF.

This clone was recorded at least ten times. The CDR3 sequence is CASSSVTGRTGELFF. The covered CDR3 bases are TGTGCCAGCAGCTCAGTAACAGGGCGCACCGGGGAG. The chain recombines TRBV11-3 with TRBJ2-2; D is possibly TRBD1 (6 bases). The DNA ends 3 residues before the CDR3 does, and the rest of the CDR3 is filled in from the germline J gene. Trimming cost V 4 bases and J 4 bases, with 13 bases left between them. The CDR3 sequence is 15 residues long. From germline, CDR1 is SGHNT and CDR2 YENEEA.

There are many counts of this clone. The CDR3 is cut off 3 residues early in the read; its end comes from the germline J gene. The rearrangement joins TRBV11-2 to TRBJ2-7, with D possibly being TRBD1 (5 bases). The CDR3 is made up of 13 amino acids. Deletions cut 1 base from V and 3 bases from J, with 7 bases between. The V gene's germline CDR1 is SGHAT and CDR2 FQNNGV. The CDR3 DNA, read in part, is TGTGCCAGCAGCTTAGGGGGCAACTACGAG. It specifies CASSLGGNYE. The entire CDR3 is CASSLGGNYEQYF.

This clone was picked up many times. The read falls 3 residues short of the CDR3 end, and the missing part is taken from the germline J gene. V and J are TRBV7-9 and TRBJ1-5; D is possibly TRBD1 (6 bases). This CDR3 has 14 residues. The V and J ends lost 7 bases and 3 bases respectively, with 13 bases between them. Looked up from germline, CDR1 is SEHNR and CDR2 is FQNEAQ (reference sequence). The CDR3: CASTGQSNNQPQHF. The sequenced part of the CDR3 DNA is TGTGCCAGCACCGGACAGAGTAACAATCAGCCC.

This clone was detected ten times or more. The CDR3 end is not reached by the read, which stops 3 residues before it; the germline J gene fills it in. This sequence joins TRBV19 and TRBJ2-7; 14 bases line up with TRBD2. V was pared by 1 base and J by 5 bases, with 10 bases of the junction left unmatched. Looked up from germline, CDR1 is LNHDA and CDR2 is SQIVND (reference sequence). This CDR3 is built from 18 residues. CDR3 sequence reads: CASSIGTGTSGRTNEQYF. The DNA read from the CDR3 is TGTGCCAGTAGTATAGGGACCGGGACTAGCGGGAGAACGAACGAG.

This clone was seen at least ten times. The read terminates 3 residues ahead of where the CDR3 ends, so the germline J gene completes it. The chain employs TRBV19 and TRBJ1-1, with D perhaps TRBD1 (6 bases). The V end was cut by 7 bases, the J end by 6 bases, with 9 bases between. The CDR3 covers 11 residues. Germline V gene data show CDR1 as LNHDA and CDR2 as SQIVND (reference sequence). CDR3 loop: CASKGVAEAFF. The CDR3 DNA, read in part, is TGTGCCAGTAAGGGGGTAGCTGAA.

In its sample, this clone was seen many times. The read comes to an end 3 residues before the CDR3 does, leaving the germline J gene to fill in the end. The chain uses TRBV20-1 and TRBJ2-7; 9 bases are shared with TRBD1. This CDR3 region has 13 residues. Germline values: CDR1 DFQATT, CDR2 SNEGSKA (reference sequence). Trimming took 2 bases from V and 5 from J; bases not matched to a gene: 4. The sequenced part of the CDR3 DNA is TGCAGTGCTAGACGGGACAGGGCCCACGAG. Translation gives CSARRDRAHE. The CDR3 in full is CSARRDRAHEQYF.

This clone has at least ten counts. From the germline J gene comes the end of the CDR3, since the read stops 3 residues before it. The chain couples TRBV2 to TRBJ2-2; TRBD2 agrees at 7 bases. The CDR3 is 15 amino acids. Germline trimming cut 11 bases from V and 0 bases from J; bases unmatched to any gene: 9. The germline V gene encodes CDR1 SNHLY and CDR2 FYNNEI. CDR3 DNA, as far as it was read: TGTGCCGCGGGGGAAGGACTAGCGAACACCGGGGAG. This translates into CAAGEGLANTGE. The entire CDR3 reads CAAGEGLANTGELFF.

This clone came up many times. The read ends 3 residues shy of where the CDR3 ends; the end is completed using the germline J gene. This chain connects TRBV29-1 to TRBJ2-7; 9 bases agree with TRBD1. This CDR3 is built from 17 residues. V dropped 0 bases and J dropped 4; count of bases not matched to a gene: 13. From germline, CDR1 is SQVTM and CDR2 ANQGSEA. Incomplete CDR3 DNA: TGCAGCGTTGAAGACCCCGCTTCCGGGACAGGGAGGTACGAG. Protein sequence: CSVEDPASGTGRYE. The full CDR3 is CSVEDPASGTGRYEQYF.

This clone was counted many times. The read terminates 3 residues ahead of where the CDR3 ends, so the germline J gene completes it. This chain joins TRBV6-2 or TRBV6-3 and TRBJ2-6; a possible D gene is TRBD2 (6 bases). V lost 2 bases and J 3 bases, leaving 11 bases between the germline ends. CDR1 is MNHEY, CDR2 SVGEGT, per germline. The CDR3 spans 16 residues. The DNA read from the CDR3 is TGTGCCAGCAGTTACGAGATGGGGGGTGGGGCCAACGTC. Its protein product is CASSYEMGGGANV. The full CDR3 protein is CASSYEMGGGANVLTF.

This clone rates as medium-sized. The read halts 3 residues ahead of the CDR3 end, with the missing end drawn from the germline J gene. This chain links TRBV20-1 with TRBJ2-3; 10 bases agree with TRBD1. This CDR3 has 14 residues. V lost 3 bases, J lost 3 bases, and 3 bases stayed unmatched. The germline V gene encodes CDR1 DFQATT and CDR2 SNEGSKA (reference sequence). The CDR3 is CSASGTGVTDTQYF. Partial CDR3 DNA: TGCAGTGCTAGCGGGACAGGGGTGACAGATACG.

This clone was observed at least ten times. The sequenced fragment ends 3 residues before the CDR3 boundary, so the rest is inferred from the germline J gene. The J gene is TRBJ2-3, the V gene TRBV11-2, with D possibly matching TRBD2 (6 bases). The V end lost 5 bases, the J end lost 3 bases, and 15 bases lay between the germline ends. From germline, CDR1 is SGHAT and CDR2 FQNNGV. The CDR3 loop spans 15 amino acids. The DNA read from the CDR3 is TGTGCCAGCAGCATGAGACTAGGAGGAACAGATACG. This sequence encodes CASSMRLGGTDT. The full CDR3 is CASSMRLGGTDTQYF.

This clone was seen at least ten times. The CDR3 bases that were read are TGTGCCAGCAGCCGAGGGGGGGCTAGGGGACCTGAA. Amino acid sequence: CASSRGGARGPE. The whole CDR3 reads CASSRGGARGPEAFF. V gene TRBV13 combines with J gene TRBJ1-1; a weak D match, TRBD1 (6 bases). Coverage ceases 3 residues before the CDR3 finishes, and the germline J gene fills in the end. The CDR3 has 15 amino acids. V shed 5 bases and J shed 6 bases, with 19 bases lying between them. CDR1 is PRHDT and CDR2 is FYEKMQ in the germline V gene (reference sequence).

This clone was seen ten or more times. With the read ending 3 residues before the CDR3 end, the germline J gene is used to fill in that end. The rearrangement uses TRBV5-1 and TRBJ2-7, with 8 bases identical to TRBD2. V trimming: 4 bases; J trimming: 0 bases; junction bases outside the gene matches: 9. The germline CDR1 and CDR2 sequences are SGHRS and YFSETQ. The CDR3 runs to 16 residues. CDR3 region: CASSGFFSGASYEQYF. CDR3 bases read: TGCGCCAGCAGCGGATTCTTTAGCGGGGCCTCCTACGAG.

This clone was seen repeatedly, ten times or more. From the germline J gene comes the end of the CDR3, since the read stops 3 residues before it. The chain has TRBV23-1 and TRBJ1-1; D remains ambiguous. TRBV23-1 is placed among ORFs of uncertain function. The CDR3 runs 13 residues. The V and J ends lost 4 bases and 0 bases respectively, with 6 bases between them. This chain's CDR3 is CASSLTMNTEAFF. The part of the CDR3 DNA that was read is TGCGCCAGCAGTCTGACAATGAACACTGAA.